Listed here are 29 T cell receptor beta chains from one sample, sequenced in a study of tumor-infiltrating lymphocytes in primary liver carcinoma. Unsorted whole blood yielded the blood RNA, and germline DNA was also extracted. TCR beta cDNA was made from 400 to 500 ng total RNA with a constant-region primer. Construction of TCR beta libraries relied on three successive nested multiplex PCR rounds employing slightly modified ARM-PCR. A C-beta reverse primer and TRBV1-TRBV30 forward primers served in each of the first two PCR rounds, at 10 cycles apiece. MiXCR, applied by TCRdb to the multiplex PCR reads, yields one record per CDR3 protein. The repertoire has hundreds of thousands of distinct CDR3 sequences, nearly 60% of them found once; the top ten carry about a sixth. The specimen was peripheral blood. The source of these receptors is a woman aged 25 to 45 with primary liver carcinoma and hepatitis B virus infection.

This clonotype was observed a handful of times. The chain combines TRBV4-2 with TRBJ2-3; 12 positions match TRBD2. The CDR3 has 17 residues. The germline gives CDR1 LGHNA, CDR2 YNFKEQ. V lost 8 bases to trimming and J lost 0 bases; unmatched junction nucleotides: 9. This chain's CDR3 is CASRLGLAGASTDTQYF. CDR3 DNA: TGTGCCAGCCGTTTGGGACTAGCGGGCGCTAGCACAGATACGCAGTATTTT.

There are many counts of this clonotype. The rearrangement uses TRBV6-6 and TRBJ2-3, with D possibly being TRBD2 (6 bases). This CDR3 spans 14 amino acids. The V end lost 7 bases, the J end lost 2 bases, and 13 bases lay between the germline ends. Germline CDR1 reads MNHNY; CDR2 reads SVGAGI (reference sequence). CDR3 residues: CASTNSGITDTQYF. The CDR3 region has the DNA TGTGCCAGCACCAATAGCGGAATCACAGATACGCAGTATTTT.

This clonotype showed up many times. The rearrangement uses TRBV6-6 and TRBJ1-6, with D possibly TRBD1 on 5 matching bases. This CDR3 is 14 amino acids long. V lost 2 bases, J lost 13 bases, and 15 bases lay in between. Germline CDR1 MNHNY, CDR2 SVGAGI (reference sequence). The CDR3 here is CASSYRGLSLPLHF. The CDR3 region has the DNA TGTGCCAGCAGTTACAGGGGACTATCCCTCCCCCTCCACTTT.

As to this clonotype: A read error is possible here, since a much larger clone lies one base away. The gene calls are TRBV6-5 and TRBJ2-7, with D unresolved. This CDR3 has 11 amino acids. V was pared by 7 bases and J by 5 bases, with 9 bases between. CDR1 is MNHEY, CDR2 SVGAGI, per germline. In nucleotides, the CDR3 is TGTGCCAGCAATTATGGAAACGAGCAGTACTTC. Translated: CASNYGNEQYF.

J is TRBJ1-2 and V is TRBV6-1, with TRBD1 matching 8 bases. This CDR3 comprises 15 residues. Germline V lookup: CDR1 MNHNS, CDR2 SASEGT. V shed 3 bases, J shed 10 bases, and the junction held 13 bases outside the gene matches. In DNA form, the CDR3 reads TGTGCCAGCAGTGATCCGACTCAGGGGGCCGAGGACTACACCTTC. Translating it yields CASSDPTQGAEDYTF.

The rearrangement uses TRBV30 and TRBJ2-7, with unresolved D. The CDR3 is 12 residues long. Trimming took 2 bases from V and 3 from J, leaving 8 bases between them. In germline, CDR1 is GTSNPN, CDR2 SVGIG (reference sequence). The CDR3 coding sequence is TGTGCCTGGAGTCCAACGGGCTACGAGCAGTACTTC. Its protein is CAWSPTGYEQYF.

The CDR3 coding sequence is TGTGCCAGCAGAACATGCCGCGGGGAGCCTGAAGCTTTCTTT. Translation gives CASRTCRGEPEAFF. V and J are TRBV6-5 and TRBJ1-1; D remains ambiguous. Germline loops: CDR1 MNHEY, CDR2 SVGAGI. With 6 bases removed from V and 6 bases from J, the gap between germline ends came to 17 bases. CDR3 length equals 14 residues.

The genes are TRBV6-5 and TRBJ2-2; 10 bases align to TRBD2. CDR1 is MNHEY and CDR2 is SVGAGI in the germline V gene. V shed 0 bases, J shed 5 bases, and the junction held 9 bases outside the gene matches. CDR3 length equals 18 residues. CDR3 in amino acids: CASSYSITSSGGTGELFF. CDR3 sequence (DNA): TGTGCCAGCAGTTACTCGATAACTTCTAGCGGGGGAACCGGGGAGCTGTTTTTT.

This rearrangement joins TRBV6-5 to TRBJ1-4; D ambiguous. The CDR3 spans 14 residues. Deletions cut 3 bases from V and 5 bases from J, with 10 bases between. Per the germline V gene, CDR1 is MNHEY and CDR2 is SVGAGI. The CDR3 bases are TGTGCCAGCAGTTATAATGGGAGGAATGAAAAACTGTTTTTT. It codes for CASSYNGRNEKLFF.

This clonotype was recorded many times. The chain has TRBV6-2 or TRBV6-3 and TRBJ2-1; D is possibly TRBD2 (6 bases). The ends were cut back, 5 bases at V and 10 bases at J, with 9 bases in the middle. The germline V gene has CDR1 MNHEY and CDR2 SVGEGT. CDR3 length: 11 amino acids. The CDR3 protein is CASSLAWEQFF. Here the CDR3 DNA reads TGTGCCAGCAGTCTAGCGTGGGAGCAGTTCTTC.

The J gene is TRBJ2-5, the V gene TRBV18, with a possible D match to TRBD2 (5 bases). V was shortened by 4 bases and J by 5 bases, with 17 bases between the two germline ends. The CDR3 consists of 15 residues. Germline V lookup: CDR1 KGHSH, CDR2 LQKENI. In DNA, the CDR3 is TGTGCCAGCTCACTTAAACTTCTAGCTTCGGAGACCCAGTACTTC. Protein sequence: CASSLKLLASETQYF.

This clonotype was recorded once. The conserved closing phenylalanine or tryptophan is absent in this CDR3, likely reflecting a read error. The limits of the CDR3 on the DNA are not certain, so only TCRdb's listed CDR3 is given. V gene TRBV6-2 or TRBV6-3 combines with J gene TRBJ1-1; no check of the table's D call, TRBD1, against the DNA was made. Germline V gene data show CDR1 as MNHEY and CDR2 as SVGEGT. The CDR3 adds up to 11 amino acids, both ends counted. CDR3 region: CASSNGGMSFL.

The chain has TRBV13 and TRBJ2-1; D gene uncertain. V lost 5 bases and J 4 bases, leaving 6 bases between the germline ends. Germline V gene data show CDR1 as PRHDT and CDR2 as FYEKMQ (reference sequence). The CDR3 has 12 residues. CDR3 in amino acids: CASSLQYNEQFF. The CDR3 DNA reads TGTGCCAGCAGCCTGCAGTACAATGAGCAGTTCTTC.

V and J are TRBV12-3 or TRBV12-4 and TRBJ2-5; no firm D call. CDR3 length: 13 amino acids. The germline V and J ends were trimmed by 2 bases and 1 base, with 5 bases remaining between them. CDR3 region: CASSLTPQETQYF. CDR3 in DNA: TGTGCCAGCAGTTTAACGCCCCAAGAGACCCAGTACTTC.

In regard to this clonotype: A much larger clonotype is one base distant, so this may be a read error. The gene calls are TRBV4-1 and TRBJ2-5, with D hard to call. The CDR3 is 14 amino acids. CDR1 and CDR2 from the germline V gene are MGHRA and YSYEKL. Trimming shortened V by 0 bases and J by 2 bases, and 7 bases separated the two germline ends. The CDR3 nucleotides read TGCGCCAGCAGCCAAGATTATGGGCAAGAGACCCAGTACTTC. It yields the protein CASSQDYGQETQYF.

Concerning this clonotype: One end of the junction does not line up with germline, which may come from a read error. The V gene is TRBV11-3, the J gene TRBJ2-3; D possibly uses TRBD1 or TRBD2 (5 bases each). The CDR3 length is 16 residues. Germline CDR1 reads SGHNT; CDR2 reads YENEEA. DNA for the CDR3: TGTGTCAGCAGCTCCCGGGGACCGGGCCTCACAGATATGCAGTATTTT. Its translation is CVSSSRGPGLTDMQYF.

The chain recombines TRBV28 with TRBJ2-3; 9 bases fit TRBD2. The J segment lost 8 bases and the V segment lost 5 bases, leaving 17 bases of the junction unmatched. Germline-derived CDR1 and CDR2 are MDHEN and SYDVKM. CDR3 length equals 17 residues. The CDR3 DNA follows: TGTGCCAGCAGTGCGGTAGCGGGAGTCACATTTGGGGTTACGCAGTATTTT. Translating gives CASSAVAGVTFGVTQYF.

This sequence joins TRBV4-3 and TRBJ2-7, with D maybe TRBD2 (6 bases). Trimming pared 8 bases from V and 5 bases from J, leaving 19 bases between. The CDR3 is 14 residues long. The germline V gene encodes CDR1 LGHNA and CDR2 YSLEER. The CDR3 protein is CASATWRGTNEQYF. The CDR3, as DNA: TGCGCCAGCGCCACGTGGAGGGGCACCAACGAGCAGTACTTC.

On this clonotype: With a much larger clone just one base away, this may be a read error. The chain employs TRBV12-3 or TRBV12-4 and TRBJ2-3; no definite D call. The CDR3 is 14 residues long. V lost 5 bases to trimming and J lost 3 bases, with 12 bases between them. For the CDR3, the DNA is TGTGCCAGCAGTCAACACAGCGATACAGATACGCAGTATTTT. Its protein product is CASSQHSDTDTQYF.

The rearrangement uses TRBV7-9 and TRBJ2-7, with TRBD2 as a possible D gene (7 bases). In germline, CDR1 is SEHNR, CDR2 FQNEAQ (reference sequence). V was cut by 8 bases and J by 6 bases, with 17 bases left in between. The CDR3 contains 13 residues. CDR3 sequence: CASSRGAVSEQYF. In nucleotides, the CDR3 is TGTGCCAGCTCCCGGGGGGCAGTGAGCGAGCAGTACTTC.

Remarks on this clonotype: This could be a read error, since a much larger clone is one nucleotide away. V and J are TRBV4-2 and TRBJ2-1, with D hard to call. The CDR3 spans 12 residues. Germline CDR1 reads LGHNA; CDR2 reads YNFKEQ. Here the CDR3 reads CVSSRVVNEQFF. CDR3 coding DNA: TGTGTCAGCAGCCGAGTGGTAAATGAGCAGTTCTTC.

The genes are TRBV28 and TRBJ2-2; 7 nucleotides match TRBD1. V was pared by 6 bases and J by 1 base, with 5 bases of the junction left unmatched. The CDR3 has 15 residues. The germline V gene has CDR1 MDHEN and CDR2 SYDVKM. The CDR3 DNA reads as TGTGCCAGCAGCCAGGGGGACGGGAACACCGGGGAGCTGTTTTTT. Its protein product is CASSQGDGNTGELFF. The complete variable domain, with remaining parts taken from reference TRBV28 and TRBJ2-2, reads DVKVTQSSRYLVKRTGEKVFLECVQDMDHENMFWYRQDPGLGLRLIYFSYDVKMKEKGDIPEGYSVSREKKERFSLILESASTNQTSMYLCASSQGDGNTGELFFGEGSRLTVL.

This clonotype was detected only a few times. A junction boundary mismatches the germline segment, possibly from a read error. This chain connects TRBV5-1 to TRBJ2-1, with TRBD2 matching over 10 bases. This CDR3 contains 18 residues. Germline CDR1 reads SGHRS; CDR2 reads YFSETQ. CDR3 sequence reads: CASSLSPTSGLSYNEQFF. The CDR3 DNA is TGTGCCAGCAGCTTGTCCCCGACTAGCGGGCTGTCCTACAATGAGCAGTTCTTC.

Many counts were recorded for this clonotype. The chain recombines TRBV10-3 with TRBJ2-2; 8 positions agree with TRBD2. Germline CDR1 reads ENHRY; CDR2 reads SYGVKD. The CDR3 runs to 13 residues. Trimming removed 8 bases from V and 2 bases from J; junction bases left unmatched: 1. The CDR3 nucleotides are TGTGCCATCGCGGGGGGAAACACCGGGGAGCTGTTTTTT. It translates to CAIAGGNTGELFF.

V usage is TRBV28 and J usage is TRBJ2-1; D is possibly TRBD2 (5 bases). V lost 5 bases, J lost 11 bases, and 10 bases lay in between. This CDR3 is built from 11 residues. Per the germline V gene, CDR1 is MDHEN and CDR2 is SYDVKM. The CDR3 bases are TGTGCCAGCAGTCCCCCGGGAAAGCAGTTCTTC. Encoded protein: CASSPPGKQFF.

This clonotype was counted once. One junction end does not reproduce the germline sequence, and a read error may be involved. The genes are TRBV4-1 and TRBJ2-7, with D possibly matching TRBD2 (6 bases). CDR1 and CDR2 from the germline V gene are MGHRA and YSYEKL. The CDR3 contains 15 residues. CDR3 region: CASSTLAPSSYEHYF. In DNA, the CDR3 is TGCGCCAGCAGCACACTAGCTCCCAGCTCCTACGAGCATTACTTC.

A remark on this clonotype: A junction end diverges from the germline sequence, so it may reflect a read error. V is TRBV11-2 and J is TRBJ2-1; TRBD2 agrees at 8 bases. CDR1 is SGHAT and CDR2 is FQNNGV in the germline V gene. The CDR3 is made up of 16 amino acids. CDR3 nucleotides: TGTGCCAGCAGCTTATCTAGCGGGTGGCACTACAATGAGCACTTCTTC. It translates to CASSLSSGWHYNEHFF.

This clonotype appeared once. The rearrangement joins TRBV6-6 to TRBJ2-1; D gene ambiguous. Germline loops: CDR1 MNHNY, CDR2 SVGAGI (reference sequence). The CDR3 is made up of 12 amino acids. The V end lost 8 bases, the J end lost 10 bases, and 15 bases lay between the germline ends. CDR3 nucleotides: TGTGCCAGCGCCCTTTCCGACCAGGAGCAGTTCTTC. It translates to CASALSDQEQFF.

This clonotype turned up a few times. The chain joins TRBV29-1 to TRBJ2-7, with D possibly matching TRBD2 (6 bases). The V and J ends lost 4 bases and 4 bases respectively, with 17 bases between them. Germline V CDR1 and CDR2: SQVTM, ANQGSEA. The CDR3 extends over 14 amino acids. The CDR3 loop is CSVVGRAGSYEQYF. CDR3 in DNA: TGCAGCGTTGTCGGGCGAGCGGGTAGTTACGAGCAGTACTTC.